The 8 T cell receptor beta chains reported below all come from one sample, sequenced in a study of T cells in Graves' hyperthyroidism and ophthalmopathy. There were TCR beta CDR3 regions amplified from RNA transcripts. The HTBI primer set drove a first-round RT-PCR of the TCR CDR3. A single record per CDR3 protein comes from TCRdb applying MiXCR to the multiplex PCR reads. The data contain 500,000 to 750,000 distinct CDR3 sequences, about half of them singletons. Specimen: peripheral blood or thyroid tissue (not recorded which). These receptors were obtained from a woman under 30 with Graves' hyperthyroidism.

This sequence joins TRBV20-1 and TRBJ2-7; D could derive from TRBD1 or TRBD2 (5 bases each). Germline V gene data show CDR1 as DFQATT and CDR2 as SNEGSKA (reference sequence). The CDR3 has 11 residues. V was shortened by 7 bases and J by 4 bases, with 11 bases between the two germline ends. The CDR3 DNA is TGCAGTGTACGGGGCGGATACGAGCAGTACTTC. Amino acid sequence: CSVRGGYEQYF.

The genes are TRBV5-6 and TRBJ1-1, with 8 bases fitting TRBD1. The junction had 9 bases not matched to a gene; V was cut back by 3 bases and J by 2 bases. CDR3 length equals 16 residues. Per the germline V gene, CDR1 is SGHDT and CDR2 is YYEEEE. The CDR3 DNA is TGTGCCAGCAGCTGGGTGAGGTCAGGGGGCAACACTGAAGCTTTCTTT. Protein: CASSWVRSGGNTEAFF.

This clonotype was counted at least ten times. The gene calls are TRBV12-5 and TRBJ2-7, with 10 bases identical to TRBD1. The CDR3 totals 16 residues. The V gene end was trimmed by 1 base and the J gene end by 5 bases; junction bases not matched to a gene: 8. Germline values: CDR1 LGHNT, CDR2 FRNRAP. Written as DNA, the CDR3 is TGTGCTAGTGGTTTGGACTGGACAGGGGGGCCAAACGAGCAGTACTTC. This sequence encodes CASGLDWTGGPNEQYF.

This clonotype was counted ten times or more. The chain recombines TRBV7-3 with TRBJ1-1; D might be TRBD1 (6 bases). The CDR3 contains 15 residues. V lost 1 base, J lost 3 bases, and 12 bases lay in between. Germline loops: CDR1 SGHTA, CDR2 FQGTGA. CDR3 protein: CASSLNPGADTEAFF. CDR3 DNA: TGTGCCAGCAGCTTAAATCCAGGGGCGGACACTGAAGCTTTCTTT.

This clonotype was observed a few times. The chain recombines TRBV20-1 with TRBJ1-2, with D hard to call. Trimming removed 2 bases from V and 8 bases from J, with 6 bases in between. Germline assignment: CDR1 DFQATT and CDR2 SNEGSKA (reference sequence). The CDR3 runs 10 residues. The CDR3 region is CSARSGGYTF. Here the CDR3 DNA reads TGCAGTGCTAGATCCGGGGGCTACACCTTC.

The chain has TRBV10-3 and TRBJ1-3; TRBD1 matches at 7 bases. Germline V gene sequence: CDR1 ENHRY, CDR2 SYGVKD. The junction had 4 bases not matched to a gene; V was cut back by 6 bases and J by 2 bases. The CDR3 is 14 residues long. The CDR3 sequence: CAISLQGAGNTIYF. In nucleotides, the CDR3 is TGTGCCATCAGCCTCCAGGGGGCTGGAAACACCATATATTTT.

At least ten counts were recorded for this clonotype. The chain carries TRBV5-1 and TRBJ1-3; no definite D call. Per germline, CDR1 SGHRS and CDR2 YFSETQ. Trimming pared 0 bases from V and 0 bases from J, leaving 13 bases between. The CDR3 is 17 amino acids. Here the CDR3 reads CASSLAGLTISGNTIYF. CDR3 sequence (DNA): TGCGCCAGCAGCTTGGCTGGTCTTACCATCTCTGGAAACACCATATATTTT.

The chain recombines TRBV29-1 with TRBJ2-3; either TRBD1 or TRBD2 may fit D (7 bases each). In germline, CDR1 is SQVTM, CDR2 ANQGSEA. V dropped 4 bases and J dropped 6 bases, with 20 bases sitting between them. The CDR3 totals 15 residues. CDR3 amino acids: CSVVAQGGGMDTQYF. CDR3 DNA sequence: TGCAGCGTTGTAGCTCAGGGGGGAGGGATGGATACGCAGTATTTT.